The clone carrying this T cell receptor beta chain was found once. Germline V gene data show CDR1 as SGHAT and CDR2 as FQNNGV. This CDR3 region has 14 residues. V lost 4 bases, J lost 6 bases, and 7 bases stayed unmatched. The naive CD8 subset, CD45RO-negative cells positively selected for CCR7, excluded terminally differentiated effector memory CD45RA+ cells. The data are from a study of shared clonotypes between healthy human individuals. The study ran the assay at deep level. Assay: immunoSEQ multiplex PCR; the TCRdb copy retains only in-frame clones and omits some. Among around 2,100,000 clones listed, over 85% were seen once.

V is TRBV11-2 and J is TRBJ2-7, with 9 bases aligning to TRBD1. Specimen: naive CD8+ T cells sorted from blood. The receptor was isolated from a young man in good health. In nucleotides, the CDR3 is TGTGCCAGCAGCTCGGCCGGGACAGGGTTCGAGCAGTACTTC. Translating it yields CASSSAGTGFEQYF. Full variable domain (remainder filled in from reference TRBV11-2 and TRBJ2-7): EAGVAQSPRYKIIEKRQSVAFWCNPISGHATLYWYQQILGQGPKLLIQFQNNGVVDDSQLPKDRFSAERLKGVDSTLKIQPAKLEDSAVYLCASSSAGTGFEQYFGPGTRLTVT.